The source of this T cell receptor beta chain is a study of T cells in narcolepsy. Study at large: Patients with NT1 or NT2 and healthy control donors were enrolled. Study observations and caveats: Reportedly, autoreactive clonotypes were serially detected in patients' blood but not controls'. Same-patient CSF and blood CD4+ T cell clonotypes included HCRT-specific and TRIB2-specific autoreactive ones.

Per germline, CDR1 MNHNS and CDR2 SASEGT. V was cut by 2 bases and J by 6 bases, with 8 bases left in between. This CDR3 region has 12 residues. The sample holds one count of this clone. Its antigen is as yet unknown. The protocol was immunoSEQ multiplex PCR, while the TCRdb copy is restricted to in-frame clones and leaves out a portion. The sample lists some 32,000 clones, 60% to 80% occurring once. V gene TRBV6-1 combines with J gene TRBJ2-7; D remains unclear. Sequenced material: memory (CD45RA-) CD4+ T cells from blood. The receptor comes from a human donor in good health. Here the CDR3 reads CASSETLSEQYF. CDR3 bases: TGTGCCAGCAGTGAAACTCTAAGCGAGCAGTACTTC.